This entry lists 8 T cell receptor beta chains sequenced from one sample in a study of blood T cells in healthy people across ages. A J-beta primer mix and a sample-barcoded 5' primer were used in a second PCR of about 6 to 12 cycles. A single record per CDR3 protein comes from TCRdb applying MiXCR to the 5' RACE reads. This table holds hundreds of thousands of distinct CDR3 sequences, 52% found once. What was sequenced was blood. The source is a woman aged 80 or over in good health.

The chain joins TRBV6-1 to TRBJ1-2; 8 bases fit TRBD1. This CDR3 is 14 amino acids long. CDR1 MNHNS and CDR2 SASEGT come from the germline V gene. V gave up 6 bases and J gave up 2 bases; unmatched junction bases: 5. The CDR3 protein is CASRRTGRNYGYTF. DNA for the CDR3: TGTGCCAGCAGACGGACAGGGCGAAACTATGGCTACACCTTC.

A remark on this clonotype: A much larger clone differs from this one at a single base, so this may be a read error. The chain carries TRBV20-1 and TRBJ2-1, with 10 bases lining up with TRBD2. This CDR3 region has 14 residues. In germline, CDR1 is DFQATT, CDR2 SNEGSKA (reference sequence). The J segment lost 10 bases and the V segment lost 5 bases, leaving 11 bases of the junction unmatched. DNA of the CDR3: TGCAGTGCTGCCATAGCGGGAGGCACCTACGAGCAGTTCTTC. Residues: CSAAIAGGTYEQFF.

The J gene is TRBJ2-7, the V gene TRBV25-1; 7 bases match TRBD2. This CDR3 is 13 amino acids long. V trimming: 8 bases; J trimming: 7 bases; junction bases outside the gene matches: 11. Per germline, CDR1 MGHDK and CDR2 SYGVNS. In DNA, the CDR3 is TGTGCCAGCGGGGACTACGCCCTGAGGGAGCAGTACTTC. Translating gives CASGDYALREQYF.

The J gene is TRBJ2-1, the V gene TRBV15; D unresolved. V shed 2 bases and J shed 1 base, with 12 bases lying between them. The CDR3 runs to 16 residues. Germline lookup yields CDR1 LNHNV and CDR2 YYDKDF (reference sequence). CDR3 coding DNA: TGTGCCACCAGCAGAACGGTACATGCATCCTACAATGAGCAGTTCTTC. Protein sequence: CATSRTVHASYNEQFF.

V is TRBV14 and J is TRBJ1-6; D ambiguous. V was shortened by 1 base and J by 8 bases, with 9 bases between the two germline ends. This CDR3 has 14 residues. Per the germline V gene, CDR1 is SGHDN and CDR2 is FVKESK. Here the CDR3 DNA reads TGTGCCAGCAGCCAAGGCAGTTTATATTCACCCCTCCACTTT. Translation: CASSQGSLYSPLHF.

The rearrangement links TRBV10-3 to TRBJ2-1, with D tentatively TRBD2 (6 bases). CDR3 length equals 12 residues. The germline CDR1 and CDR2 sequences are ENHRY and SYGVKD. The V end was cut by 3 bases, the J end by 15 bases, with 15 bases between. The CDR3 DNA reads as TGTGCCATCAGTGAAACGGGAGAGGATCCGTTCTTC. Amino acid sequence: CAISETGEDPFF.

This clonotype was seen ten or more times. The CDR3 nucleotides are TGTGCCAGCAGCCCGCTGGACAGTCAGGAGCAGTACTTC. Translated: CASSPLDSQEQYF. The chain carries TRBV5-6 and TRBJ2-7; the D gene is possibly TRBD1 (6 bases). This CDR3 is built from 13 residues. V was shortened by 4 bases and J by 7 bases, with 15 bases between the two germline ends. Germline V lookup: CDR1 SGHDT, CDR2 YYEEEE.

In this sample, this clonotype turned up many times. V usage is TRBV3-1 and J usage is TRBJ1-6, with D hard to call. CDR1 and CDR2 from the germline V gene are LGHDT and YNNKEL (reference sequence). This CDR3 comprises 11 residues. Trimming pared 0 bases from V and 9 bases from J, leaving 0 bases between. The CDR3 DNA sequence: TGTGCCAGCAGCCAAGATTCACCCCTCCACTTT. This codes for CASSQDSPLHF.